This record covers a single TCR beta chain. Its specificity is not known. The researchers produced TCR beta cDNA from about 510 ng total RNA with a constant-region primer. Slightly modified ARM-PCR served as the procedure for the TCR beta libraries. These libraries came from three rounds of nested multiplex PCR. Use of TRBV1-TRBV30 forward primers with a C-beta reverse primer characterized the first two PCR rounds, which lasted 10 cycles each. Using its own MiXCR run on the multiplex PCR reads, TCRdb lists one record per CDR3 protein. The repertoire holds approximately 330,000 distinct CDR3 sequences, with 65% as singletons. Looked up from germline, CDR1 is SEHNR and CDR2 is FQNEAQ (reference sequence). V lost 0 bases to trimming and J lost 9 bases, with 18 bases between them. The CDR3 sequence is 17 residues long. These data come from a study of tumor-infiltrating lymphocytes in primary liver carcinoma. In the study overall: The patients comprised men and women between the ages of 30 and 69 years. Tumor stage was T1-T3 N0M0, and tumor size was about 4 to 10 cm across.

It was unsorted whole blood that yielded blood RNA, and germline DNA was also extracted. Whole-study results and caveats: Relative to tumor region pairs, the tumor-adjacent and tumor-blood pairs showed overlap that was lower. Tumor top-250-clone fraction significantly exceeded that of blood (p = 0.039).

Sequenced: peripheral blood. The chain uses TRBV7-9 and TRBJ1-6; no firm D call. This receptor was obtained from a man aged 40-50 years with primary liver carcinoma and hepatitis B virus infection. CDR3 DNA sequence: TGTGCCAGCAGCTTAGCAACAGAGTTAAAGAGTAGTTCACCCCTCCACTTT. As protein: CASSLATELKSSSPLHF.